This TCR beta chain was documented in a study of human T cells and chemical hapten exposure. The CDR3 sequence is 17 residues long. Germline V gene sequence: CDR1 SNHLY, CDR2 FYNNEI. V was shortened by 1 base and J by 0 bases, with 10 bases between the two germline ends. Many counts were recorded for this clonotype. The antigen remains undetermined. TCRdb redid the calling of the RACE reads with MiXCR, one entry per CDR3 protein. The sample lists some 360,000 distinct CDR3 sequences, 4.5% to 6% occurring once. General study results and limits: Expanded TCRs created a significantly greater count of big CDR3 similarity clusters than controls did.

Documented time point: pre-sensitization, week 0. Regarding treatment: therapeutic diphenylcyclopropenone sensitization with weekly scalp DPC. The study drew its donors from alopecia patients who were 18 to 70 years old and suitable for DPC. The study extracted total RNA from unfractionated whole blood. This clonotype originated in a woman in her forties or fifties with alopecia areata. Some clones in this sample may be carry-over from other donors' samples. The source material was whole blood, sampled in connection with sensitization to the hapten diphenylcyclopropenone (DPC). The chain carries TRBV2 and TRBJ2-6; D possibly corresponds to TRBD2 (5 bases). CDR3 in amino acids: CASSEDPDYSGANVLTF. The CDR3 coding sequence is TGTGCCAGCAGTGAAGATCCCGACTACTCTGGGGCCAACGTCCTGACTTTC.